The following is a T cell receptor (beta chain) sequence with its context. At the DNA level, this CDR3 is encoded by other sequences in the same sample as well. The sample is drawn from a study of control samples from healthy donors and cancer patients. TCRdb keeps only in-frame clones here, not all; method: immunoSEQ multiplex PCR. The sample records some 160,000 clones, under 90% being singletons. The receptor was derived from a man in his thirties or forties in good health. The sequenced sample was blood.

The DNA for the CDR3 is TGTGCCAGCTCACCGCAACAGGGGAACACTGAAGCTTTCTTT. It is translated as CASSPQQGNTEAFF. The V and J genes are TRBV18 and TRBJ1-1; TRBD1 is a possible D gene (6 bases). Germline V lookup: CDR1 KGHSH, CDR2 LQKENI. The CDR3 is made up of 14 amino acids. V was trimmed by 3 bases and J by 1 base, leaving 9 bases between them.